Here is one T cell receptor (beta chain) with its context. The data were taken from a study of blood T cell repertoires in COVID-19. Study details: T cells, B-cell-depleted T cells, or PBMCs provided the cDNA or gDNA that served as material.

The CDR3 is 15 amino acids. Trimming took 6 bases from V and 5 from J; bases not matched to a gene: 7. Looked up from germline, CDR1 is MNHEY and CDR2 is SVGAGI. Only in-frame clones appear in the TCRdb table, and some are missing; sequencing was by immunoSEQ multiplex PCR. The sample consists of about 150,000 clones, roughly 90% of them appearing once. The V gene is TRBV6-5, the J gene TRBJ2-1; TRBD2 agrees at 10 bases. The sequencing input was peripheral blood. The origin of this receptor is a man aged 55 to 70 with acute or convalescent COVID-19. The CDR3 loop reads CASRTLAGVNNEQFF. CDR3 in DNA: TGTGCCAGCAGAACCCTAGCGGGGGTTAACAATGAGCAGTTCTTC.